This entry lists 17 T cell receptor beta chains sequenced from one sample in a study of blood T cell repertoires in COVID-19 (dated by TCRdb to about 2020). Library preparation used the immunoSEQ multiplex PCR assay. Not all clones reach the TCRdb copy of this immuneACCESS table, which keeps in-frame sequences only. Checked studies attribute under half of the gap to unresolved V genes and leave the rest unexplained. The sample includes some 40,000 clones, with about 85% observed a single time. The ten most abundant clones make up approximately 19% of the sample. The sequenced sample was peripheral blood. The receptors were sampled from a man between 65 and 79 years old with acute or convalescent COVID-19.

In nucleotides, the CDR3 is TGTGCCAGCACTGAAACCGGACTAGCGGGAGCCAATGAGCAGTTCTTC. This translates into CASTETGLAGANEQFF. This chain links TRBV27 with TRBJ2-1; 13 positions agree with TRBD2. The CDR3 has 16 amino acids. V shed 7 bases and J 6 bases; nucleotides not matched to a gene: 9. The germline CDR1 and CDR2 sequences are MNHEY and SMNVEV (reference sequence).

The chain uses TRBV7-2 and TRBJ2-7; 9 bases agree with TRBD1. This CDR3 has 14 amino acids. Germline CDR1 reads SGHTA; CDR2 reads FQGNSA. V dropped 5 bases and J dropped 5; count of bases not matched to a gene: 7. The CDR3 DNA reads TGTGCCAGCAGCCTGGACAGGGGTGGGGACGAGCAGTACTTC. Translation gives CASSLDRGGDEQYF.

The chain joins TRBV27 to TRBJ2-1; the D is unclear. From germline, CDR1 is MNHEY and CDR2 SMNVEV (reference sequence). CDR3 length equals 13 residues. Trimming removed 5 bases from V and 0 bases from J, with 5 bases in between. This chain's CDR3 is CASSKSSYNEQFF. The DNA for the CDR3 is TGTGCCAGCAGTAAGAGCTCCTACAATGAGCAGTTCTTC.

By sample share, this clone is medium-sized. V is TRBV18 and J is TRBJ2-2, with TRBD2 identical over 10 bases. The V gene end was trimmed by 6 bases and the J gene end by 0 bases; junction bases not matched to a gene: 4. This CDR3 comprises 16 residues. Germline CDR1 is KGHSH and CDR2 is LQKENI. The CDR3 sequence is CASSPSGGSNTGELFF. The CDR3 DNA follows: TGTGCCAGCTCGCCTAGCGGGGGCTCGAACACCGGGGAGCTGTTTTTT.

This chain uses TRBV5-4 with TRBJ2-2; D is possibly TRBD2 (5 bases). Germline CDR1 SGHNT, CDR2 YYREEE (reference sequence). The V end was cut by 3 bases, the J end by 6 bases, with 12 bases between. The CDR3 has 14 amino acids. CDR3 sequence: CASSSLLRAGELFF. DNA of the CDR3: TGTGCCAGCAGCTCCCTCTTGAGGGCCGGGGAGCTGTTTTTT.

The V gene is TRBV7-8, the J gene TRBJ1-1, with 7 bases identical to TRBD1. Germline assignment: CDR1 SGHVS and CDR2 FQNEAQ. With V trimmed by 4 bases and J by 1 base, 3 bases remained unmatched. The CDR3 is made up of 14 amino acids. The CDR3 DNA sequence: TGTGCCAGCAGCTCTGGACAGGAGAACACTGAAGCTTTCTTT. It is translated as CASSSGQENTEAFF.

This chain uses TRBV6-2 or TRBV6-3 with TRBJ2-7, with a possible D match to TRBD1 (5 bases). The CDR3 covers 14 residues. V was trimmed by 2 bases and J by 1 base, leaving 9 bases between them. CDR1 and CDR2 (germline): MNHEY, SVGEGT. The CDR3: CASSYGPGSYEQYF. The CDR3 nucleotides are TGTGCCAGCAGTTACGGTCCAGGGTCCTACGAGCAGTACTTC.

CDR3 loop: CASSLYNSPLHF. The CDR3 coding sequence is TGTGCCAGCAGCCTATATAATTCACCCCTCCACTTT. The chain recombines TRBV3-1 (or the pseudogene TRBV3-2) with TRBJ1-6; no clear D gene. Germline CDR1 LGHDT, CDR2 YNNKEL (reference sequence). The CDR3 loop spans 12 amino acids. Deletions cut 4 bases from V and 4 bases from J, with 2 bases between.

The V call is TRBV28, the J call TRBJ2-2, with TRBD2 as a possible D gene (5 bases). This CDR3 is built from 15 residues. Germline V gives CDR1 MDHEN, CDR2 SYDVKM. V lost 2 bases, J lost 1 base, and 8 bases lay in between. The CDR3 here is CASSLSGGNTGELFF. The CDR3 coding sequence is TGTGCCAGCAGTTTAAGTGGAGGGAACACCGGGGAGCTGTTTTTT.

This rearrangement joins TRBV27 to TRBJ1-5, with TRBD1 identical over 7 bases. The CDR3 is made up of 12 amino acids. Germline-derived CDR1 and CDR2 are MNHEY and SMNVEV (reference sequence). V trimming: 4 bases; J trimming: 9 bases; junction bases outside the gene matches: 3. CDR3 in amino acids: CASSSSGGPQHF. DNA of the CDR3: TGTGCCAGCAGTTCGTCAGGGGGGCCCCAGCATTTT.

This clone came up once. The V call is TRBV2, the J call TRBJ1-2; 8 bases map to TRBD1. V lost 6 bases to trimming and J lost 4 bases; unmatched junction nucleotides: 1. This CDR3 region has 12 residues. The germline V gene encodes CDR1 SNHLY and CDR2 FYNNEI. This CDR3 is CASRGQGYGYTF. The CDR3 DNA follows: TGTGCCAGCAGAGGACAGGGCTATGGCTACACCTTC.

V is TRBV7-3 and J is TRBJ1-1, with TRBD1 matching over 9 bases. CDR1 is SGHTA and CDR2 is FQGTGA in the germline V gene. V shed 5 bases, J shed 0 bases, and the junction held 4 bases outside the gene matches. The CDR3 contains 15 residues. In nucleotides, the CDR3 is TGTGCCAGCAGCATTACAGGGGGCGTGAACACTGAAGCTTTCTTT. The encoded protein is CASSITGGVNTEAFF. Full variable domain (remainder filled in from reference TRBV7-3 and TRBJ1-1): GAGVSQTPSNKVTEKGKYVELRCDPISGHTALYWYRQSLGQGPEFLIYFQGTGAADDSGLPNDRFFAVRPEGSVSTLKIQRTERGDSAVYLCASSITGGVNTEAFFGQGTRLTVV.

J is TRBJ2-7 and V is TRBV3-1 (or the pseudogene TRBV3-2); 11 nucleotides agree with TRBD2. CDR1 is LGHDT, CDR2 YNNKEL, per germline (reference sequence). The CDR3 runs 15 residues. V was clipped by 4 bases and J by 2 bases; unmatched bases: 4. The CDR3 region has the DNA TGTGCCAGCAGCCTAACTAGCGGGAGTGCCTACGAGCAGTACTTC. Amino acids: CASSLTSGSAYEQYF.

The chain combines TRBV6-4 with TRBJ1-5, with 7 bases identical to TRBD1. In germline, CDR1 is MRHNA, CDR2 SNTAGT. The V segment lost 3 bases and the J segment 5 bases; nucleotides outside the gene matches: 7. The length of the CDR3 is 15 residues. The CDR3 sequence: CASSERGQWDQPQHF. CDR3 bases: TGTGCCAGCAGTGAAAGGGGGCAATGGGATCAGCCCCAGCATTTT.

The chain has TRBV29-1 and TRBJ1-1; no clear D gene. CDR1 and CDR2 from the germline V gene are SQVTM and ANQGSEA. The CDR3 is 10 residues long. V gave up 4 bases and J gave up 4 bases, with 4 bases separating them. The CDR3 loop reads CSVARTEAFF. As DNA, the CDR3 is TGCAGCGTTGCTCGCACTGAAGCTTTCTTT.

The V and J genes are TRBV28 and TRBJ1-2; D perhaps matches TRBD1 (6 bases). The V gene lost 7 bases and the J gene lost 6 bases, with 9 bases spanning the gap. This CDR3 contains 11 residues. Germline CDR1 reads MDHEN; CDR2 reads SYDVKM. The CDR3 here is CASNSGDGYTF. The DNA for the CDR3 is TGTGCCAGCAACTCAGGGGATGGCTACACCTTC.

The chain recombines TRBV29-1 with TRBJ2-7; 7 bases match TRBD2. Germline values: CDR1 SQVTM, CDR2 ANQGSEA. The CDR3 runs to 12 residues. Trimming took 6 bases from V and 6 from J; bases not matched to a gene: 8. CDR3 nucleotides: TGCAGCGTCGTCACGACTAGCTCCGAGCAGTACTTC. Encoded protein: CSVVTTSSEQYF.